Listed below are T cell receptor beta chains from one sample, sequenced in a study of cytomegalovirus exposure and HLA in healthy donors. Sequencing was performed with immunoSEQ multiplex PCR; in TCRdb, only in-frame clones are kept and a portion is missing. Here the sample spans hundreds of thousands of clones, about 80% being singletons. Input material: PBMCs. All receptors derive from a male donor in good health and CMV-seronegative. Each CDR3 is given with its conserved first and last residue. D genes are given only for firm matches.

J gene	V gene	D gene	CDR3 protein
TRBJ1-3	TRBV13	TRBD1	CASSWIKTGQISGNTIYF
TRBJ1-2	TRBV30	NA	CAWSTGIGYGYTF
TRBJ2-1	TRBV15	TRBD2	CATRPSGSKYNEQFF
NA	TRBV27	TRBD1	CASSLGPPGQGSDEQYF
TRBJ2-2	TRBV11-3	TRBD1	CASSLGQGRTGELFF
TRBJ2-2	TRBV7-8	NA	CASSTHGGTGELFF
TRBJ2-7	TRBV6-5	TRBD1	CASSYGTGGYEQYF
TRBJ1-1	TRBV7-9	TRBD1	CASSRGQGNTEAFF
TRBJ2-5	TRBV7-2	NA	CASSLTGPQETQYF
TRBJ2-1	TRBV6-4	TRBD1	CASSDRTGYSYNEQFF
TRBJ1-3	TRBV15	NA	CATSRVGGGNTIYF
TRBJ1-5	TRBV5-5	NA	CASSLSSNQPQHF
TRBJ1-2	TRBV7-2	NA	CASSLGGGYGYTF
TRBJ2-1	TRBV29-1	NA	CSSARGGYNEQFF
TRBJ2-7	TRBV28	NA	CASSFEAASYEQYF
TRBJ1-3	TRBV5-1	NA	CASSLDGSGNTIYF
TRBJ2-7	TRBV7-2	NA	CASSSRQVPYEQYF
TRBJ2-6	TRBV5-4	NA	CASSLSLGGSGANVLTF
TRBJ1-4	TRBV20-1	NA	CSARDLEKLFF
TRBJ2-1	TRBV28	TRBD2	CASSLTTSGSNEQFF
TRBJ2-1	TRBV10-3	TRBD2	CATSAGGLNNEQFF
TRBJ2-3	TRBV6-6	NA	CASDTASTDTQYF
TRBJ2-2	TRBV19	NA	CASRGWTTNTGELFF
TRBJ2-3	TRBV10-3	TRBD1	CAISEYGTGGQSDTQYF
TRBJ2-2	TRBV9	TRBD1	CASSAPTTGYRNTGELFF
TRBJ2-1	TRBV6-1	NA	CASSAHRDPPYNEQFF
TRBJ2-7	TRBV7-9	NA	CASSLGVGDYEQYF
TRBJ2-7	TRBV7-2	TRBD1	CASSQDRESYEQYF
TRBJ2-5	TRBV18	TRBD2	CASSPLGGQETQYF